The subject of this entry is one T cell receptor (beta chain). As yet, its antigen is unknown. This record comes from a study of T-cell reconstitution after alpha-beta-depleted transplantation in children. Study outcomes and limitations: T-cell counts and diversity at one year following transplant were attributed mainly to newly produced T cells.

This sample's TCRbeta library carried unique molecular identifier barcodes. MiXCR, run by TCRdb on the PCR reads, gives a single entry per CDR3 protein. This sample carries 600,000 or so distinct CDR3 sequences, 23% of them seen once, and the ten largest clones take over 12%. Trimming removed 3 bases at V and 4 bases at J, with 16 bases between. This CDR3 has 15 residues. Germline V lookup: CDR1 DFQATT, CDR2 SNEGSKA (reference sequence). The TCR sequence derives from a boy in the first two years of life who had a stem cell transplant for acute myeloid leukemia, so the T cells may come from the graft donor. The input for sequencing was PBMCs, mostly from graft donor cells, taken 360 days after TCRalphabeta/CD19-depleted stem cell transplant. V and J are TRBV20-1 and TRBJ2-1, with a possible D match to TRBD2 (5 bases). DNA of the CDR3: TGCAGTGCTAGGGCTATAGCGTTTGGGTACAATGAGCAGTTCTTC. Translated: CSARAIAFGYNEQFF.